This entry lists 15 T cell receptor beta chains sequenced from one sample in a study of blood T cell repertoires in COVID-19 (dated by TCRdb to 2019 to 2021). The protocol used for the library was the immunoSEQ multiplex PCR assay. TCRdb re-hosts the immuneACCESS table, in-frame sequences only. Its copies lack some clones; in the studies checked, an unresolved V gene accounts for under half of them, and the cause for the rest is not known. The sample table shows 150,000 to 200,000 clones, and roughly four fifths are seen once. The ten largest make up roughly 11% of the sample. Specimen: peripheral blood. The source is a man between 60 and 75 years old with active or convalescent COVID-19.

The rearrangement joins TRBV7-3 to TRBJ2-7; 8 bases align to TRBD1. V lost 5 bases and J lost 2; bases outside the gene matches: 8. Germline V gene sequence: CDR1 SGHTA, CDR2 FQGTGA. This CDR3 comprises 15 residues. DNA of the CDR3: TGTGCCAGCAGCCTCCAGGGGGCCAGCGCCTACGAGCAGTACTTC. The encoded protein is CASSLQGASAYEQYF.

The V call is TRBV10-3, the J call TRBJ1-4; D is perhaps TRBD1 (6 bases). Germline V lookup: CDR1 ENHRY, CDR2 SYGVKD. This CDR3 is 14 amino acids long. Trimming left V 8 bases short and J 4 bases short, with 14 bases between. CDR3: CAIGQGSGNEKLFF. The CDR3, as DNA: TGTGCCATCGGTCAGGGGTCGGGTAATGAAAAACTGTTTTTT.

This clone showed up just once. V is TRBV10-1 and J is TRBJ2-7; 8 nucleotides match TRBD2. CDR3 size: 13 residues. J was trimmed by 6 bases and V by 10 bases; bases with no gene match: 11. Germline values: CDR1 WNHNN, CDR2 SYGVQD (reference sequence). The CDR3 bases are TGCGCCACCAGGAGGCTAGCGGGCTTCGAGCAGTACTTC. Protein: CATRRLAGFEQYF.

J is TRBJ1-1 and V is TRBV20-1; tentative D call: TRBD1 (6 bases). V was trimmed by 3 bases and J by 6 bases, leaving 11 bases between them. The CDR3 spans 12 residues. Germline V CDR1 and CDR2: DFQATT, SNEGSKA (reference sequence). The CDR3 nucleotides are TGCAGTGCTAGTGGACAGCCGTCTGAAGCTTTCTTT. Translated: CSASGQPSEAFF.

The V call is TRBV6-1, the J call TRBJ2-7, with 8 bases fitting TRBD1. The germline CDR1 and CDR2 sequences are MNHNS and SASEGT. The CDR3 has 16 amino acids. V lost 3 bases and J lost 6; bases outside the gene matches: 13. Here the CDR3 reads CASSDGTGTPLGEQYF. Written as DNA, the CDR3 is TGTGCCAGCAGTGATGGGACAGGCACCCCGTTGGGCGAGCAGTACTTC.

The chain combines TRBV10-2 with TRBJ1-1, with 7 bases lining up with TRBD1. This CDR3 is built from 13 residues. V lost 2 bases to trimming and J lost 4 bases; unmatched junction nucleotides: 1. Per the germline V gene, CDR1 is WSHSY and CDR2 is SAAADI. The CDR3 sequence: CASSEQGGTEAFF. As DNA, the CDR3 is TGCGCCAGCAGTGAGCAGGGGGGCACTGAAGCTTTCTTT.

The J gene is TRBJ2-2, the V gene TRBV6-5, with 12 bases that match TRBD1. CDR3 length equals 15 residues. Germline values: CDR1 MNHEY, CDR2 SVGAGI. V trimming: 6 bases; J trimming: 6 bases; junction bases outside the gene matches: 5. CDR3 bases: TGTGCCAGCAGAATGGGACAGGGGGCAGCCGGGGAGCTGTTTTTT. As protein: CASRMGQGAAGELFF.

The V gene is TRBV5-4, the J gene TRBJ2-6; D remains ambiguous. Germline loops: CDR1 SGHNT, CDR2 YYREEE (reference sequence). The CDR3 loop spans 15 amino acids. Trimming took off 0 bases at V and 0 bases at J, with 4 bases between the two ends. CDR3 in DNA: TGTGCCAGCAGCTTGGACTACTCTGGGGCCAACGTCCTGACTTTC. Translation gives CASSLDYSGANVLTF. The variable domain in full, completed from reference TRBV5-4 and TRBJ2-6, reads ETGVTQSPTHLIKTRGQQVTLRCSSQSGHNTVSWYQQALGQGPQFIFQYYREEENGRGNFPPRFSGLQFPNYSSELNVNALELDDSALYLCASSLDYSGANVLTFGAGSRLTVL.

V usage is TRBV7-2 and J usage is TRBJ2-2; 8 bases map to TRBD2. Germline V gene sequence: CDR1 SGHTA, CDR2 FQGNSA. Trimming at V came to 1 base and at J to 5 bases, leaving 9 bases not matched to a gene. The CDR3 has 17 amino acids. CDR3: CASSLELGTSWTGELFF. The CDR3 DNA follows: TGTGCCAGCAGCTTAGAGTTAGGGACTAGTTGGACCGGGGAGCTGTTTTTT.

This clone was seen a few times. The chain recombines TRBV2 with TRBJ2-1; unclear D gene. The length of the CDR3 is 14 residues. CDR1 and CDR2 (germline): SNHLY, FYNNEI. Trimming shortened V by 0 bases and J by 2 bases, and 5 bases separated the two germline ends. The DNA for the CDR3 is TGTGCCAGCAGTGAAGCTAATCCCTACAATGAGCAGTTCTTC. It encodes CASSEANPYNEQFF.

Only one count was recorded for this clone. The chain has TRBV6-5 and TRBJ2-1, with TRBD1 matching 7 bases. The CDR3 runs 11 residues. V was pared by 5 bases and J by 8 bases, with 0 bases of the junction left unmatched. CDR1 is MNHEY and CDR2 is SVGAGI in the germline V gene. The CDR3 DNA reads as TGTGCCAGCAGTACAGGGGATGAGCAGTTCTTC. Amino acids: CASSTGDEQFF.

This clone was counted between two and nine times. Other DNA variants within this sample encode the same CDR3. The chain carries TRBV27 and TRBJ2-7; D might be TRBD2 (7 bases). The CDR3 sequence is 13 residues long. V was trimmed by 6 bases and J by 6 bases, leaving 15 bases between them. Looked up from germline, CDR1 is MNHEY and CDR2 is SMNVEV (reference sequence). The CDR3 here is CASSLWGGREQYF. The CDR3 bases are TGTGCCAGCAGCCTTTGGGGGGGGCGCGAGCAGTACTTC.

This clone turned up a few times. CDR3 in DNA: TGTGCCAGCCGGGGACTAGGGTTGAGTCAGCCCCAGCATTTT. It specifies CASRGLGLSQPQHF. The genes are TRBV6-5 and TRBJ1-5, with D possibly TRBD1 on 5 matching bases. V lost 8 bases to trimming and J lost 6 bases, with 17 bases between them. The CDR3 extends over 14 amino acids. Germline CDR1 is MNHEY and CDR2 is SVGAGI.

This rearrangement joins TRBV7-6 to TRBJ2-3, with unresolved D. CDR1 is SGHVS, CDR2 FNYEAQ, per germline. The V end was cut by 0 bases, the J end by 2 bases, with 9 bases between. The CDR3 has 15 residues. This CDR3 reads CASSLAAQVTDTQYF. CDR3 DNA: TGTGCCAGCAGCTTAGCGGCTCAAGTCACAGATACGCAGTATTTT.

This chain connects TRBV9 to TRBJ2-3, with TRBD2 matching 10 bases. V was pared by 0 bases and J by 5 bases, with 9 bases of the junction left unmatched. The germline V gene encodes CDR1 SGDLS and CDR2 YYNGEE. The length of the CDR3 is 17 residues. CDR3 bases: TGTGCCAGCAGCGTAGGTGCCAGCGGGGGGGCCCGAGATACGCAGTATTTT. Translation gives CASSVGASGGARDTQYF. Complete variable domain (other parts from reference TRBV9 and TRBJ2-3): DSGVTQTPKHLITATGQRVTLRCSPRSGDLSVYWYQQSLDQGLQFLIQYYNGEERAKGNILERFSAQQFPDLHSELNLSSLELGDSALYFCASSVGASGGARDTQYFGPGTRLTVL.